The T cell receptor (beta chain) under discussion was sequenced for a study of T cell repertoires in cytomegalovirus infection. Study details: Recently identified HLA-C-restricted CMV epitopes were used, and well-studied HLA-B-restricted CMV epitopes were used as well. Public TCR beta signatures marked donors with CMV infection and the matching HLA. Study observations and caveats: Ex vivo responses were dominated by HLA-C-restricted CMV-specific TCR beta clonotypes.

On this clonotype: Its antigen is currently unknown.

The CDR3 length is 14 residues. In germline, CDR1 is SGHTA, CDR2 FQGNSA. Trimming stripped 6 bases from V and 6 bases from J, with 17 bases between. TCRdb reprocessed the reads via MiXCR and lists one record per CDR3 protein. This sample has some 500,000 distinct CDR3 sequences, with 40% found just once. This TCR derives from a human donor in good health (CMV status not recorded). Some clones in this sample may be carry-over from other donors' samples. Sample: cultured PBMCs, taken from culture after CMV antigen stimulation. The chain carries TRBV7-2 and TRBJ1-1; D is unresolved. CDR3 protein: CASSHGPGGSEAFF. The CDR3 DNA sequence: TGTGCCAGCAGTCACGGTCCAGGAGGATCTGAAGCTTTCTTT.